The clone carrying this T cell receptor beta chain was counted a single time. The assay was immunoSEQ multiplex PCR, and TCRdb's table has in-frame clones only and misses some. The table has 250,000 to 300,000 clones, approximately 94% seen once. The V segment lost 3 bases and the J segment 6 bases; nucleotides outside the gene matches: 15. Germline-derived CDR1 and CDR2 are SGHDT and YYEEEE. The CDR3 runs to 17 residues. This record comes from a study of T cell responses to AZD1222 COVID-19 vaccine. The sample in question was peripheral blood, obtained 28 days after the second AZD1222 dose. The genes are TRBV5-6 and TRBJ2-3, with TRBD2 identical over 8 bases. The receptor comes from an adult who received the AZD1222 COVID-19 vaccine. The chain's CDR3 is CASSSVGSGGRGDTQYF. The DNA for the CDR3 is TGTGCCAGCAGCTCCGTGGGCAGCGGGGGTCGAGGGGATACGCAGTATTTT.